The 7 T cell receptor beta chains below come from one sample, sequenced in a study of cytomegalovirus exposure and HLA in healthy donors. Repertoires were generated with immunoSEQ multiplex PCR, while TCRdb's copy carries only in-frame clones and drops some. The profile covers over 150,000 clones, with approximately 96% appearing a single time and approximately 1% taken by the ten largest. Specimen: PBMCs. The receptors stem from a woman aged 18-30 years in good health and CMV-seronegative.

The rearrangement uses TRBV13 and TRBJ1-2; D unresolved. V lost 5 bases to trimming and J lost 8 bases, with 9 bases between them. The CDR3 length is 11 residues. Per the germline V gene, CDR1 is PRHDT and CDR2 is FYEKMQ (reference sequence). CDR3 loop: CASSPPGGYTF. The CDR3 DNA sequence: TGTGCCAGCAGCCCCCCGGGGGGCTACACCTTC. Looking up the rest from reference TRBV13 and TRBJ1-2 gives the full variable domain: AAGVIQSPRHLIKEKRETATLKCYPIPRHDTVYWYQQGPGQDPQFLISFYEKMQSDKGSIPDRFSAQQFSDYHSELNMSSLELGDSALYFCASSPPGGYTFGSGTRLTVV.

V usage is TRBV14 and J usage is TRBJ2-1; TRBD1 might be the D (6 bases). The CDR3 loop spans 12 amino acids. V lost 4 bases and J lost 8, with 9 bases in between. Germline V lookup: CDR1 SGHDN, CDR2 FVKESK. This CDR3 reads CASSPQGYEQFF. CDR3 sequence (DNA): TGTGCCAGCAGCCCCCAGGGGTATGAGCAGTTCTTC.

The V call is TRBV7-2, the J call TRBJ1-2; D not certain. Trimming cost V 8 bases and J 5 bases, with 6 bases left between them. This CDR3 is built from 10 residues. Germline V gene data show CDR1 as SGHTA and CDR2 as FQGNSA. CDR3 loop: CASGQYGYTF. The DNA for the CDR3 is TGTGCCAGCGGGCAGTATGGCTACACCTTC.

The J gene is TRBJ1-4, the V gene TRBV4-3; 7 nucleotides align to TRBD1. Germline loops: CDR1 LGHNA, CDR2 YSLEER. Trimming cost V 2 bases and J 7 bases; bases outside gene matches: 4. This CDR3 contains 14 residues. In DNA, the CDR3 is TGCGCCAGCAGCCAAAAAACAGGGGCTGAAAAACTGTTTTTT. Amino acids: CASSQKTGAEKLFF.

The chain combines TRBV4-1 with TRBJ2-3; 11 nucleotides line up with TRBD2. This CDR3 has 16 residues. Germline V lookup: CDR1 MGHRA, CDR2 YSYEKL. The ends lost 4 bases at V and 3 bases at J; junction bases unmatched: 6. CDR3 coding DNA: TGCGCCAGCAGCCCTGGTAGCGGGGGGGTAACAGATACGCAGTATTTT. Protein: CASSPGSGGVTDTQYF.

The chain carries TRBV6-1 and TRBJ1-5, with no clear D. CDR3 length: 14 amino acids. Germline V gene data show CDR1 as MNHNS and CDR2 as SASEGT. V gave up 0 bases and J gave up 9 bases, with 12 bases separating them. This CDR3 reads CASSEAPGSRPQHF. CDR3 nucleotides: TGTGCCAGCAGTGAAGCACCCGGGTCAAGGCCCCAGCATTTT.

The chain is built from TRBV9 and TRBJ2-7; TRBD1 might be the D (6 bases). The V and J ends lost 0 bases and 3 bases respectively, with 16 bases between them. Germline lookup yields CDR1 SGDLS and CDR2 YYNGEE. This CDR3 is built from 16 residues. DNA for the CDR3: TGTGCCAGCAGCGTAGTGGCCCGGGACAAGGACTACGAGCAGTACTTC. Residues: CASSVVARDKDYEQYF.